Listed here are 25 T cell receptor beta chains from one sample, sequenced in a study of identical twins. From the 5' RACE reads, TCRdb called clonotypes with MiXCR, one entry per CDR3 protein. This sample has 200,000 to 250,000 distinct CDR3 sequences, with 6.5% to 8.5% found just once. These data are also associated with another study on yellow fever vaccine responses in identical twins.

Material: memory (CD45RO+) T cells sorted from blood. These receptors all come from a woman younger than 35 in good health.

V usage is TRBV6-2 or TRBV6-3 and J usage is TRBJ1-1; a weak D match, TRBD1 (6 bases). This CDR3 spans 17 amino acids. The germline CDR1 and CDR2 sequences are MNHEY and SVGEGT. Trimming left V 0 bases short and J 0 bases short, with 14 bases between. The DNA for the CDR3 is TGTGCCAGCAGTTACTCGAACGGGGGGCCTCTGAACACTGAAGCTTTCTTT. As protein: CASSYSNGGPLNTEAFF.

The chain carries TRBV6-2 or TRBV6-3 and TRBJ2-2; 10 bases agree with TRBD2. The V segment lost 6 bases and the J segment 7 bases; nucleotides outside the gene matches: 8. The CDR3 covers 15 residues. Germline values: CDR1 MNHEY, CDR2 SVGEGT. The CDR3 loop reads CASSRLAGVGGELFF. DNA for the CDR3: TGTGCCAGCAGCCGTCTAGCGGGAGTCGGCGGGGAGCTGTTTTTT.

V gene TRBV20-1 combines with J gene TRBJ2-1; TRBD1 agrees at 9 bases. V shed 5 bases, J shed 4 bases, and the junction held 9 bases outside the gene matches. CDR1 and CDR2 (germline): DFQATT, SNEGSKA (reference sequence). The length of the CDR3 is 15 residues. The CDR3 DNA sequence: TGCAGTGCTGATTCCGGGACAGGGAAGTACAATGAGCAGTTCTTC. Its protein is CSADSGTGKYNEQFF.

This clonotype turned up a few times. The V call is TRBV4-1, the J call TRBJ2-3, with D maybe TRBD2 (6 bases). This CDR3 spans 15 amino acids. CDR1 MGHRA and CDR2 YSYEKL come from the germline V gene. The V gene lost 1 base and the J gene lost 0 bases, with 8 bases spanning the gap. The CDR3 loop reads CASSQARGSTDTQYF. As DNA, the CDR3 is TGCGCCAGCAGCCAAGCCCGGGGGAGCACAGATACGCAGTATTTT.

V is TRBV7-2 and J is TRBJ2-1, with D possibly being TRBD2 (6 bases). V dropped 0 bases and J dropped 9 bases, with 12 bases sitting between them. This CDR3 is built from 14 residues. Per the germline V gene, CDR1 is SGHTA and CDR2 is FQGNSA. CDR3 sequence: CASSLAGGDGEQFF. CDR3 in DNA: TGTGCCAGCAGCTTAGCGGGCGGGGATGGTGAGCAGTTCTTC.

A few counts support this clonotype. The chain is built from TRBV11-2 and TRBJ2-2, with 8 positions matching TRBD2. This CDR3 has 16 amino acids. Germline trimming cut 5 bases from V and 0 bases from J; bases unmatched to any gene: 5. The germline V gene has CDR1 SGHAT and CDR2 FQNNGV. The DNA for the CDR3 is TGTGCCAGCAGCCACCAACTAGCGGCGAACACCGGGGAGCTGTTTTTT. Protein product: CASSHQLAANTGELFF. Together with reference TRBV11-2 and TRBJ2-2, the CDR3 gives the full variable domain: EAGVAQSPRYKIIEKRQSVAFWCNPISGHATLYWYQQILGQGPKLLIQFQNNGVVDDSQLPKDRFSAERLKGVDSTLKIQPAKLEDSAVYLCASSHQLAANTGELFFGEGSRLTVL.

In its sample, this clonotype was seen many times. The CDR3 bases are TGCAGCGTTGTAGGCGGGAGCTCCTACAATGAGCAGTTCTTC. Translation gives CSVVGGSSYNEQFF. The genes are TRBV29-1 and TRBJ2-1, with 7 bases matching TRBD2. The CDR3 has 14 residues. V lost 4 bases, J lost 0 bases, and 3 bases stayed unmatched. Per germline, CDR1 SQVTM and CDR2 ANQGSEA.

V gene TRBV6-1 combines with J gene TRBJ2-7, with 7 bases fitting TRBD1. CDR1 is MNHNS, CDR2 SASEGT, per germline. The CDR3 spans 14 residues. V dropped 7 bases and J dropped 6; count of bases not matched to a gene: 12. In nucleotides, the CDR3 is TGTGCCAGCACCCCGGACAGGAGGAATCGCGAGCAGTACTTC. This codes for CASTPDRRNREQYF.

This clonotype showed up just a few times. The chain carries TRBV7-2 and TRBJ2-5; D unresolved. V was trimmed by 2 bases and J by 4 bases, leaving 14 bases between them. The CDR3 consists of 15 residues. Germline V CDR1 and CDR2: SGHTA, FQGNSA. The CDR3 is CASSLRHYRVETQYF. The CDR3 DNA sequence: TGTGCCAGCAGCTTACGGCACTACAGAGTAGAGACCCAGTACTTC.

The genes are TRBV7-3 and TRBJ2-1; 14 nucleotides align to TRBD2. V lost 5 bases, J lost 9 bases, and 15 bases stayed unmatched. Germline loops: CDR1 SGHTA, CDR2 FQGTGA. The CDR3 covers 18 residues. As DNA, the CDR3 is TGTGCCAGCAGCCCGAAGGGCCCGACTAGCGGGGGGGCTTTTGAGCAGTTCTTC. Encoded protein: CASSPKGPTSGGAFEQFF.

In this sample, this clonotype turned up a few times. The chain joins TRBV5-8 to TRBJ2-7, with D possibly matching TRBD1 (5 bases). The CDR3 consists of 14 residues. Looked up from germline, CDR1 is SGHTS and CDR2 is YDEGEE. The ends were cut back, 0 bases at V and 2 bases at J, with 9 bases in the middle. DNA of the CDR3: TGTGCCAGCAGCTTGGAGGTAGGGGCCTACGAGCAGTACTTC. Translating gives CASSLEVGAYEQYF.

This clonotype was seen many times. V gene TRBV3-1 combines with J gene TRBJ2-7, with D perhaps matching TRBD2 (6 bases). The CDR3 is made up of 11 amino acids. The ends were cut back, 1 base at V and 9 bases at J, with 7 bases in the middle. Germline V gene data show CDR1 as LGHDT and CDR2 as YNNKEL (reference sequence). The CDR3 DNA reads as TGTGCCAGCAGCCAAGGGGGAGGGCAGTACTTC. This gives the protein CASSQGGGQYF.

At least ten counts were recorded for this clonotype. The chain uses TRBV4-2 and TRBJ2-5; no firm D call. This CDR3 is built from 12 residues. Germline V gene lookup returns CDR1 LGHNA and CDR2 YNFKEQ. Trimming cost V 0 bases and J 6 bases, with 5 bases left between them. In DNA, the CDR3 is TGTGCCAGCAGCCAAGATAGGAAGACCCAGTACTTC. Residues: CASSQDRKTQYF.

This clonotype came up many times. The chain's CDR3 is CASSLDGVAGELFF. The CDR3 DNA reads as TGTGCCAGCAGTTTAGATGGGGTCGCCGGGGAGCTGTTTTTT. The chain uses TRBV12-3 or TRBV12-4 and TRBJ2-2; no firm D call. This CDR3 has 14 residues. Trimming cost V 1 base and J 6 bases, with 9 bases left between them.

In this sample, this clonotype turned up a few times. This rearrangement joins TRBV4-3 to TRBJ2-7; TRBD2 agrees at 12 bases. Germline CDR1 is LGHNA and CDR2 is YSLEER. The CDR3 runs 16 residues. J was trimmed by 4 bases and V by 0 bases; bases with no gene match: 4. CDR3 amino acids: CASSQDIGLAGYEQYF. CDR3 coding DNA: TGCGCCAGCAGCCAAGATATAGGACTAGCGGGATACGAGCAGTACTTC.

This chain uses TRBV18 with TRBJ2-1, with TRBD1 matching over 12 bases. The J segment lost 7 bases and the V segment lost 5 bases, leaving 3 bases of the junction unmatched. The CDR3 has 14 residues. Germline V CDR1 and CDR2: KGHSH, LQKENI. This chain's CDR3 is CASSSGQGANEQFF. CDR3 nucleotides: TGTGCCAGCTCATCGGGACAGGGGGCGAATGAGCAGTTCTTC.

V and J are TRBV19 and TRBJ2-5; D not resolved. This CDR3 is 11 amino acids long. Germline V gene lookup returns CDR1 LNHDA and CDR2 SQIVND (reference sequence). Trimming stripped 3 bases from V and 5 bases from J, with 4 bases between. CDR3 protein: CASSMMETQYF. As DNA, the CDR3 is TGTGCCAGTAGTATGATGGAGACCCAGTACTTC.

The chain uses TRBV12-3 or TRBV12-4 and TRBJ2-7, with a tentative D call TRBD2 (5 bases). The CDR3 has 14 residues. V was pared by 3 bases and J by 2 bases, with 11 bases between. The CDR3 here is CASSFKAGAYEQYF. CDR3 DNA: TGTGCCAGCAGTTTTAAGGCCGGGGCCTACGAGCAGTACTTC.

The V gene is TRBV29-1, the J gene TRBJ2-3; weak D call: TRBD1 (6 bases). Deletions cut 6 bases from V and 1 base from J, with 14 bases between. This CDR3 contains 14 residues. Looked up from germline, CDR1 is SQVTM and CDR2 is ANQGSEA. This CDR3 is CSVFIGGGTDTQYF. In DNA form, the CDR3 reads TGCAGCGTCTTCATAGGGGGAGGCACAGATACGCAGTATTTT.

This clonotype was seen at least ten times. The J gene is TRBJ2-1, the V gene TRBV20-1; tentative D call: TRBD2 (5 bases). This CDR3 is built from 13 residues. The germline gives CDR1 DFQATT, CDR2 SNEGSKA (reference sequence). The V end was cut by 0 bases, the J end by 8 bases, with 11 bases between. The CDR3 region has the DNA TGCAGTGCTAGAGATTTTGAGAGGGATGAGCAGTTCTTC. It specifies CSARDFERDEQFF.

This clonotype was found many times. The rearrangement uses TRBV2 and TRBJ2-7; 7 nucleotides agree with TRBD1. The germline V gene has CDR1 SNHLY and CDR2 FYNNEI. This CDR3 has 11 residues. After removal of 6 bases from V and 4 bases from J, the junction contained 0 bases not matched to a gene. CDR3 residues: CASRQGYEQYF. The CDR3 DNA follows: TGTGCCAGCAGACAGGGGTACGAGCAGTACTTC.

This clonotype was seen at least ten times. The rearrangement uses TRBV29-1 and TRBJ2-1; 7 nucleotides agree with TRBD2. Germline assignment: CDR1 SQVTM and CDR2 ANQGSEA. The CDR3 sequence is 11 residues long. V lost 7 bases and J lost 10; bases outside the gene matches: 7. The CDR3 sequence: CSGGLVKEQFF. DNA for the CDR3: TGCAGCGGCGGACTAGTCAAGGAGCAGTTCTTC.

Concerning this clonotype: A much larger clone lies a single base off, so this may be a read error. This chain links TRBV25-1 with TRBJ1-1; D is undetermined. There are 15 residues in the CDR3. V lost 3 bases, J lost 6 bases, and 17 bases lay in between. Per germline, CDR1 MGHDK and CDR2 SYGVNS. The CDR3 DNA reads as TGTGCCAGCAGTGATGGGAGGGCAGGAGACGCTGAAGCTTTCTTT. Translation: CASSDGRAGDAEAFF.

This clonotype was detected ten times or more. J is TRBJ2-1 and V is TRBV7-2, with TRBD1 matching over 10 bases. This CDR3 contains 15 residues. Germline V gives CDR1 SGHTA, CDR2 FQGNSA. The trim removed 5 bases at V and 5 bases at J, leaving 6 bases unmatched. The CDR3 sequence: CASSQGQGFHNEQFF. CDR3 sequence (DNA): TGTGCCAGCAGCCAGGGACAGGGGTTCCACAATGAGCAGTTCTTC.

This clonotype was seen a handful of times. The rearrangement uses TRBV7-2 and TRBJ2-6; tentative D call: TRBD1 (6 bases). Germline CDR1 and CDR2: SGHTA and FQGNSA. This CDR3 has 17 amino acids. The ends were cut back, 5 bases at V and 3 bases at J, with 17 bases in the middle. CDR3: CASSLQGTVSGANVLTF. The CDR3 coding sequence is TGTGCCAGCAGCCTACAGGGAACTGTTAGTGGGGCCAACGTCCTGACTTTC. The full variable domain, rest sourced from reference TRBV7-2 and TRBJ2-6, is GAGVSQSPSNKVTEKGKDVELRCDPISGHTALYWYRQSLGQGLEFLIYFQGNSAPDKSGLPSDRFSAERTGGSVSTLTIQRTQQEDSAVYLCASSLQGTVSGANVLTFGAGSRLTVL.